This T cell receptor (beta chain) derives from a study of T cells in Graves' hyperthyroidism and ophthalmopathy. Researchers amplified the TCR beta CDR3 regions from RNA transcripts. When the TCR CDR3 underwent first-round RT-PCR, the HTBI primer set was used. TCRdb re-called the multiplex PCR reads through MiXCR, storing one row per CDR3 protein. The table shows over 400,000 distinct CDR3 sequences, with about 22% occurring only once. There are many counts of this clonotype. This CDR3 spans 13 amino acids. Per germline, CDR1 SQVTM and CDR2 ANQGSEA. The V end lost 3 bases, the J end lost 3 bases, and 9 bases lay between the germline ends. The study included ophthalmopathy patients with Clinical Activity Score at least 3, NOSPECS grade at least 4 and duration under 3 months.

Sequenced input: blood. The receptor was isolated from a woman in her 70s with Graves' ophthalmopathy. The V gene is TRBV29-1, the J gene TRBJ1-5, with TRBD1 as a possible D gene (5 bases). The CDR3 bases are TGCAGCGTTGATCAGGGTCCCAATCAGCCCCAGCATTTT. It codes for CSVDQGPNQPQHF.